This TCR beta chain came from a study of T-cell memory formation after mild COVID-19. Study information: Each donor largely had its own TCR clusters. Study conclusions and caveats: Memory from before infection featured some responding clones, which suggests cross-reactive memory joined.

Via MiXCR, TCRdb re-called the 5' RACE reads, giving one row per CDR3 protein. The sample records about 110,000 distinct CDR3 sequences, under 15% being singletons. As to this clonotype: The antigen is undetermined.

This TCR came from an adult woman who had mild COVID-19 (a few samples of this study predate the infection). Cell type and time point are not known. Input material: PBMCs or a T cell subset sorted from them (not recorded which).

The CDR3 sequence is CASTPLGTTYGYTF. As DNA, the CDR3 is TGTGCCAGCACCCCCCTCGGGACGACCTATGGCTACACCTTC. J is TRBJ1-2 and V is TRBV27; perhaps TRBD1 as D (5 bases). CDR1 and CDR2 (germline): MNHEY, SMNVEV (reference sequence). Trimming removed 7 bases from V and 4 bases from J, with 16 bases in between. This CDR3 region has 14 residues.